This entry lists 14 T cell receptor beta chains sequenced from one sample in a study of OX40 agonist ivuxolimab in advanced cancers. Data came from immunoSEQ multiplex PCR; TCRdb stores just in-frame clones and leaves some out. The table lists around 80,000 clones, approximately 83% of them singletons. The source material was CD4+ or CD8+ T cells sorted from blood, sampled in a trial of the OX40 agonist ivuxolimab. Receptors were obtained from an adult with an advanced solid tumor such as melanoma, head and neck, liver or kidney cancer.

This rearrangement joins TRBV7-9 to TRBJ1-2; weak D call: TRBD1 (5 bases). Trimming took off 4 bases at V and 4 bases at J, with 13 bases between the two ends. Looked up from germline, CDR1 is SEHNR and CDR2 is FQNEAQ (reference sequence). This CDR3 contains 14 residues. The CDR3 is CASSSFGGVYGYTF. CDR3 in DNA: TGTGCCAGCAGCTCCTTTGGGGGTGTCTATGGCTACACCTTC.

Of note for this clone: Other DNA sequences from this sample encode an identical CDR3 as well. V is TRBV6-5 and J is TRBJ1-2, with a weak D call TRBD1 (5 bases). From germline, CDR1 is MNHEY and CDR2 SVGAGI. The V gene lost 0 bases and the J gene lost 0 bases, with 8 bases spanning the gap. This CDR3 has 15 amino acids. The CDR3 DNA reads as TGTGCCAGCAGTTACTCCGGGACCGCTAACTATGGCTACACCTTC. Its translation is CASSYSGTANYGYTF.

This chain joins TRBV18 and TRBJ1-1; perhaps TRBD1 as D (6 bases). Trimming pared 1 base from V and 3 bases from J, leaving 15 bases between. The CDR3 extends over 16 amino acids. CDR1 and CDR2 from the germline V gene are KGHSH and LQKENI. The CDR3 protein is CASSPRLGEGDTEAFF. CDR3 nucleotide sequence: TGTGCCAGCTCACCACGGCTGGGCGAGGGGGACACTGAAGCTTTCTTT.

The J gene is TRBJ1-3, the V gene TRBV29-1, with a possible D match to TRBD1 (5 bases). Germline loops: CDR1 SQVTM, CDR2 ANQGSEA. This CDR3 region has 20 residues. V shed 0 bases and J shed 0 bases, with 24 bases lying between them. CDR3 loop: CSVEDLSAGGRGTSGNTIYF. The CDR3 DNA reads TGCAGCGTTGAAGATCTGTCCGCTGGTGGGCGAGGGACCTCTGGAAACACCATATATTTT. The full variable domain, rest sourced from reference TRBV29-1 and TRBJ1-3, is SAVISQKPSRDICQRGTSLTIQCQVDSQVTMMFWYRQQPGQSLTLIATANQGSEATYESGFVIDKFPISRPNLTFSTLTVSNMSPEDSSIYLCSVEDLSAGGRGTSGNTIYFGEGSWLTVV.

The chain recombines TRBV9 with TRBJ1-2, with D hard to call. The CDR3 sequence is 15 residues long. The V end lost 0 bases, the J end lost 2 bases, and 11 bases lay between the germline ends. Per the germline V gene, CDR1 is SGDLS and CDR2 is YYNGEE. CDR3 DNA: TGTGCCAGCAGCGTAGACATGGCCCTGAACTATGGCTACACCTTC. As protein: CASSVDMALNYGYTF.

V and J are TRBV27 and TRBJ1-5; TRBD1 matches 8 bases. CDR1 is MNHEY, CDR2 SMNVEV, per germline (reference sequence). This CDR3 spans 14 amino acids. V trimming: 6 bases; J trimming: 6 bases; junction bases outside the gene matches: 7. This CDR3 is CASRKTGGGQPQHF. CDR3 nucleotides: TGTGCCAGCAGAAAAACAGGGGGGGGTCAGCCCCAGCATTTT.

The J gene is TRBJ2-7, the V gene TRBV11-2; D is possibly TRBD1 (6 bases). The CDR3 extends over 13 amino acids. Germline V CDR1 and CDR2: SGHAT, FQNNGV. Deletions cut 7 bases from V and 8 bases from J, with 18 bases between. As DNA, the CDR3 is TGTGCCAGCAATAGGAACAAGGGGGTCAAGCAGTACTTC. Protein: CASNRNKGVKQYF.

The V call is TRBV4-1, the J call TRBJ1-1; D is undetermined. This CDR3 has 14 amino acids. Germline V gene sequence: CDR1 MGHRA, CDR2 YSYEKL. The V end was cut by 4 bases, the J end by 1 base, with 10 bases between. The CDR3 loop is CASSPESRNTEAFF. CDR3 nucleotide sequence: TGCGCCAGCAGCCCCGAGTCAAGGAACACTGAAGCTTTCTTT.

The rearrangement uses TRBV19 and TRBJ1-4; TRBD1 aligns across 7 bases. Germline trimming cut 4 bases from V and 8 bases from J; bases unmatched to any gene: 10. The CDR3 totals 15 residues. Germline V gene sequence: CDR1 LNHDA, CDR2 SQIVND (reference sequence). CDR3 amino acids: CASSTWTGPGEKLFF. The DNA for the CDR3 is TGTGCCAGTAGTACCTGGACAGGACCGGGGGAAAAACTGTTTTTT.

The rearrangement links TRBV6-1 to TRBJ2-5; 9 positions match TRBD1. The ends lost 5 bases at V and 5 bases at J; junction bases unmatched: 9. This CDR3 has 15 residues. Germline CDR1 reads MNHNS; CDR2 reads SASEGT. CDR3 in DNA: TGTGCCAGCAGTAAGCGACAGGGGGTGGTTGAGACCCAGTACTTC. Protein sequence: CASSKRQGVVETQYF.

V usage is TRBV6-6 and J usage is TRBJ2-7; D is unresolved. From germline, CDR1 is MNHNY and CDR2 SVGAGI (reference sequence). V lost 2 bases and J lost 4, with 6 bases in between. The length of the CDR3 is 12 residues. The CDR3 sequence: CASSYDGYEQYF. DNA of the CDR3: TGTGCCAGCAGTTACGACGGATACGAGCAGTACTTC.

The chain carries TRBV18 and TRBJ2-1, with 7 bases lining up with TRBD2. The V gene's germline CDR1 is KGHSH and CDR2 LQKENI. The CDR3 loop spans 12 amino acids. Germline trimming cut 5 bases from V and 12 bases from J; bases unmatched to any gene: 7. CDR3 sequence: CASSSAGEVQFF. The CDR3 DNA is TGTGCCAGCTCATCTGCGGGAGAAGTGCAGTTCTTC.

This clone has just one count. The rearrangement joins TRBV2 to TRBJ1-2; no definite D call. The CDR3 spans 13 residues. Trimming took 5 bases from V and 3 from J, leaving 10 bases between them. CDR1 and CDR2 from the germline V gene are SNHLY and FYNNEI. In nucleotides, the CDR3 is TGTGCCAGCAGTATGGAGACACACTATGGCTACACCTTC. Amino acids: CASSMETHYGYTF.

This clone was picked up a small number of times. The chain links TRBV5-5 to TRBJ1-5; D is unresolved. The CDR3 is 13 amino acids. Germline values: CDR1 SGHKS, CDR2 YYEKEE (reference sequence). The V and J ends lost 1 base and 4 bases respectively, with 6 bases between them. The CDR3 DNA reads TGTGCCAGCAGCTTGACAGCTAATCAGCCCCAGCATTTT. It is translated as CASSLTANQPQHF.